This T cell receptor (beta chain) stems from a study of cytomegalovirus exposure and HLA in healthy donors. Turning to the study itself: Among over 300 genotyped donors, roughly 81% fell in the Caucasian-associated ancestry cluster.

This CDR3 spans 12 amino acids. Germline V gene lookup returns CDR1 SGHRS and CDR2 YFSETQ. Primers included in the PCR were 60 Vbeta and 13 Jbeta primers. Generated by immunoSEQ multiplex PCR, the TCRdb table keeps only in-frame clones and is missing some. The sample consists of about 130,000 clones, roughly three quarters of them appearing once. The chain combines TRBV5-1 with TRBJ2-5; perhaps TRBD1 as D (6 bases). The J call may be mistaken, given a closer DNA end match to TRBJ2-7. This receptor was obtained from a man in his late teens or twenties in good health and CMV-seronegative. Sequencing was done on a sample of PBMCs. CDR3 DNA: TGCGCCAGCAGGACGGACAGCTACGAGCAGTACTTC. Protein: CASRTDSYEQYF.